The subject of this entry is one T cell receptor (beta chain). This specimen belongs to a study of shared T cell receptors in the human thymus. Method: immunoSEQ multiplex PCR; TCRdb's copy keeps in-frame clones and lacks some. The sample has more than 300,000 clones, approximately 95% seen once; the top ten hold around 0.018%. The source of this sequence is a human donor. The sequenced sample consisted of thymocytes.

The CDR3 bases are TGTGCCAGCAGCACTGGGACTAGCGGGAGGGCCCGCCAAGAGACCCAGTACTTC. It yields the protein CASSTGTSGRARQETQYF. The chain uses TRBV7-6 and TRBJ2-5, with 16 bases that match TRBD2. Germline trimming cut 5 bases from V and 1 base from J; bases unmatched to any gene: 7. There are 18 residues in the CDR3. Germline V gene data show CDR1 as SGHVS and CDR2 as FNYEAQ.